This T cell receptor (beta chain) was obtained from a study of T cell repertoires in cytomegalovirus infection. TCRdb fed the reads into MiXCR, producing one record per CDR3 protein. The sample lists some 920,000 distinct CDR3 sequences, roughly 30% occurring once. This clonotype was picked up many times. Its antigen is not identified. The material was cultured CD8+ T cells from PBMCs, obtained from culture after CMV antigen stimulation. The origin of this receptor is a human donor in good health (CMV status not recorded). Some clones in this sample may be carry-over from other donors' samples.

The CDR3 coding sequence is TGTGCCAGCAGCTTGGACGTCTCCTACGAGCAGTACGTC. This translates into CASSLDVSYEQYV. The chain couples TRBV7-2 to TRBJ2-7, with no clear D. The germline V gene has CDR1 SGHTA and CDR2 FQGNSA. With 3 bases removed from V and 0 bases from J, the gap between germline ends came to 6 bases. The CDR3 covers 13 residues.